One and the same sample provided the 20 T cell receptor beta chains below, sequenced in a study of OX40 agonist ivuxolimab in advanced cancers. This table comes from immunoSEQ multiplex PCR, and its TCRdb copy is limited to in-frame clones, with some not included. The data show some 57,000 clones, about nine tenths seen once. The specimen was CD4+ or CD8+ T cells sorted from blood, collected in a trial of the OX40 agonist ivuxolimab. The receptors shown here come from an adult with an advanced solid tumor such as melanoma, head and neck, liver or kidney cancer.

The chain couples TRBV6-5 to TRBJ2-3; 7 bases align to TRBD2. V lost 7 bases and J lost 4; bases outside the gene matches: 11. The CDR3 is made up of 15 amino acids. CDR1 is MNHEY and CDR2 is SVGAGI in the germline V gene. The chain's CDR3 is CASNWGGGPADTQYF. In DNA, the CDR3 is TGTGCCAGCAACTGGGGGGGAGGGCCCGCAGATACGCAGTATTTT.

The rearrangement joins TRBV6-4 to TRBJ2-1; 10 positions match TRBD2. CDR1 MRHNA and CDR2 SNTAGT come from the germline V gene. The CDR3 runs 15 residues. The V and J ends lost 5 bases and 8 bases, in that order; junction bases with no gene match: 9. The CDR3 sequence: CASSSSGGASDEQFF. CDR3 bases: TGTGCCAGCAGTTCAAGCGGGGGGGCAAGTGATGAGCAGTTCTTC.

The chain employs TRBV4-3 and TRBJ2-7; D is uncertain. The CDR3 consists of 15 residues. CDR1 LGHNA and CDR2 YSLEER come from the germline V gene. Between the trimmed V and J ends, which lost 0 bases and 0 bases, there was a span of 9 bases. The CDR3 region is CASSQDPASSYEQYF. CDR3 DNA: TGCGCCAGCAGCCAAGATCCAGCGAGCTCCTACGAGCAGTACTTC.

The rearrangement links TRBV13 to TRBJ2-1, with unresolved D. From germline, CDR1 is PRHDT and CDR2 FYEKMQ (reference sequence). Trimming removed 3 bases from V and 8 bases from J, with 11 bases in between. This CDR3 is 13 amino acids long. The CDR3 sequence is CASSFFRSYEQFF. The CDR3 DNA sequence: TGTGCCAGCAGCTTTTTCAGGTCGTATGAGCAGTTCTTC.

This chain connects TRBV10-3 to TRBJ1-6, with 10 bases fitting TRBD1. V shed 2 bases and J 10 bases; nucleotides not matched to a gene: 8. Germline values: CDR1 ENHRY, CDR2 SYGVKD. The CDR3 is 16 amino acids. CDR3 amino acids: CAISEPGQGLGSPLHF. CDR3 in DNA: TGTGCCATCAGTGAGCCGGGACAGGGGTTAGGGTCACCCCTCCACTTT.

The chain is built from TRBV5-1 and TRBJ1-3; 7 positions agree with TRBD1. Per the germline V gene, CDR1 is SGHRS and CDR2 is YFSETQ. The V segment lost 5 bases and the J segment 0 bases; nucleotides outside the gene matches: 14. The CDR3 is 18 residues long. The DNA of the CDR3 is TGCGCCAGCAGTCCAAGTGGGACAGCGTTACCCTCTGGAAACACCATATATTTT. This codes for CASSPSGTALPSGNTIYF.

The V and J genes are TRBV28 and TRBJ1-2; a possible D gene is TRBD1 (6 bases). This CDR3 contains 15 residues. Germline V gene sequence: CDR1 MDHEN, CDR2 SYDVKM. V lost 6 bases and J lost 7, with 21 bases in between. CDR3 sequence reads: CASRQMRIGGGGYTF. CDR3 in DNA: TGTGCCAGCAGGCAAATGAGGATCGGAGGGGGTGGCTACACCTTC.

CDR3: CASRDTGATDTQYF. The CDR3 DNA sequence: TGTGCCAGCAGGGATACAGGGGCCACAGATACGCAGTATTTT. This rearrangement joins TRBV7-9 to TRBJ2-3; 7 bases line up with TRBD1. The V and J ends lost 6 bases and 2 bases, in that order; junction bases with no gene match: 5. This CDR3 comprises 14 residues. Germline CDR1 SEHNR, CDR2 FQNEAQ (reference sequence).

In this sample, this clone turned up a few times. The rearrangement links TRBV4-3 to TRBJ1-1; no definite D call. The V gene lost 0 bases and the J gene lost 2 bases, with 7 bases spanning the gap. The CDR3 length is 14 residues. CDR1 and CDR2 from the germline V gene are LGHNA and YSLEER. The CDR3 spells CASSQERFNTEAFF. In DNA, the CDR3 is TGCGCCAGCAGCCAAGAAAGGTTTAACACTGAAGCTTTCTTT.

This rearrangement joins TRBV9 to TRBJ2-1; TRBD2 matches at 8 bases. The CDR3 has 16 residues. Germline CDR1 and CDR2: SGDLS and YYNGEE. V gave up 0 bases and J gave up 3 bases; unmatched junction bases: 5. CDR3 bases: TGTGCCAGCAGCGTAGAAAGCGGGGGCCTCTACAATGAGCAGTTCTTC. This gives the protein CASSVESGGLYNEQFF.

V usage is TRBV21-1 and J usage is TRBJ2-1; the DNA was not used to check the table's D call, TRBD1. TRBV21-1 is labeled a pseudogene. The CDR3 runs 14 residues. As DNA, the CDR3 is TGTGCCAGCAGCTTCCGGGACACTGACAATGAGCAGTTCTTC. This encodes CASSFRDTDNEQFF.

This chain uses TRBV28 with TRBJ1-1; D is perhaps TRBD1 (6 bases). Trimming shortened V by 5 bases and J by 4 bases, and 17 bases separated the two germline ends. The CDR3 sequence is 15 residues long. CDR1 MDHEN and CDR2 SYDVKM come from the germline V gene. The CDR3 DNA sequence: TGTGCCAGCAGTCCATACACAGGGTTGGGCACTGAAGCTTTCTTT. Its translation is CASSPYTGLGTEAFF.

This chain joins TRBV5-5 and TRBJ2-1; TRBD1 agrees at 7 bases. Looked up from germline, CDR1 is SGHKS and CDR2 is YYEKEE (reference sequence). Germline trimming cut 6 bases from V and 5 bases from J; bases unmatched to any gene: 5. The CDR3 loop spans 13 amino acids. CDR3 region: CASTGTADNEQFF. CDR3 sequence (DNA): TGTGCCAGCACGGGGACAGCAGACAATGAGCAGTTCTTC. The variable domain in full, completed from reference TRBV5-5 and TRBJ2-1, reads DAGVTQSPTHLIKTRGQQVTLRCSPISGHKSVSWYQQVLGQGPQFIFQYYEKEERGRGNFPDRFSARQFPNYSSELNVNALLLGDSALYLCASTGTADNEQFFGPGTRLTVL.

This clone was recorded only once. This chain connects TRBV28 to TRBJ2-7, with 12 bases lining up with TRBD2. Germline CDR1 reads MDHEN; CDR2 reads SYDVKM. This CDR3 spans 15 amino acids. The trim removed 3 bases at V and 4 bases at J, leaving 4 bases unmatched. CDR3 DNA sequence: TGTGCCAGCAGTTTCTGGACTAGCGGGGTTTACGAGCAGTACTTC. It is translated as CASSFWTSGVYEQYF.

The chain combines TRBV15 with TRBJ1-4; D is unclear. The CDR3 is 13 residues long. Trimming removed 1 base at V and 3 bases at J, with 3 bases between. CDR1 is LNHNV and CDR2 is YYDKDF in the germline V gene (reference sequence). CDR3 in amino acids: CATSRGANEKLFF. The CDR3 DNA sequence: TGTGCCACCAGCAGAGGGGCTAATGAAAAACTGTTTTTT.

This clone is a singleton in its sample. The CDR3 region is CASSQGGSEQFF. CDR3 in DNA: TGTGCCAGCAGCCAAGGAGGGAGTGAGCAGTTCTTC. This rearrangement joins TRBV14 to TRBJ2-1; a weak D match, TRBD2 (5 bases). Germline V gives CDR1 SGHDN, CDR2 FVKESK. V gave up 1 base and J gave up 9 bases, with 7 bases separating them. This CDR3 spans 12 amino acids.

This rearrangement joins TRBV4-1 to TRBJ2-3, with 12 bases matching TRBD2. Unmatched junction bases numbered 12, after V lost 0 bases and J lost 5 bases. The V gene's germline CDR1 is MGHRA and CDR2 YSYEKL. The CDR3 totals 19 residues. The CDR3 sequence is CASSQETYGLAGSGDTQYF. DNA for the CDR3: TGCGCCAGCAGCCAAGAGACTTACGGACTAGCGGGAAGTGGAGATACGCAGTATTTT.

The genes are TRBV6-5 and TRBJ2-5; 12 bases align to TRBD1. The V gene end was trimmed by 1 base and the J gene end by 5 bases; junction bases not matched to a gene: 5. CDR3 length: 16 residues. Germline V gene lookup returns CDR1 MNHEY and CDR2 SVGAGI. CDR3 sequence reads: CASSYWGTGGMETQYF. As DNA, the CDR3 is TGTGCCAGCAGTTACTGGGGGACAGGGGGCATGGAGACCCAGTACTTC.

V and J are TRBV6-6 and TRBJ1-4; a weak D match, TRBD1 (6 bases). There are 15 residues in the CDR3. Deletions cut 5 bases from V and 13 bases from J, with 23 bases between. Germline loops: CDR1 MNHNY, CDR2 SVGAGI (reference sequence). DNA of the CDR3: TGTGCCAGCAGTCCTGGAACCGGGACATTTTTTGGACTGTTTTTT. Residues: CASSPGTGTFFGLFF.

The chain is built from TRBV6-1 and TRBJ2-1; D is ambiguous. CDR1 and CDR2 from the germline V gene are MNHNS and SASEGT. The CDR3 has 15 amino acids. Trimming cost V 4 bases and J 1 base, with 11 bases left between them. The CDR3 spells CASSGAPVSYNEQFF. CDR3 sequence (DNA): TGTGCCAGCAGTGGGGCTCCCGTGTCCTACAATGAGCAGTTCTTC.